This TCR beta chain was identified in a study of graft-versus-host responses after intestinal transplantation. Background on the study: Those transplanted obtained multivisceral, liver-intestinal, or isolated intestinal grafts.

The germline V gene has CDR1 LGHNA and CDR2 YNFKEQ. The CDR3 has 17 amino acids. The V and J ends lost 0 bases and 0 bases respectively, with 12 bases between them. The assay was immunoSEQ multiplex PCR, and TCRdb's table has in-frame clones only and misses some. In the table there are 9,500 to 15,000 clones, over 65% of which are singletons. The authors processed graft tissue to release intraepithelial and lamina propria lymphocytes. With respect to this clone: Its antigen is as yet unknown.

Notes on the study in general: The recipient marrow held GvH clones, and some of them showed up first in ileum or blood. Association was observed between peak circulating GvH clone levels and early post-transplant HvG declines. Clonal ratios of graft-versus-host to host-versus-graft in allografts were high for patients exhibiting graft-donor T cell macrochimerism.

This rearrangement joins TRBV4-2 to TRBJ2-1; D is unresolved. The clonotype comes from a human patient who received an intestinal transplant, so some T cells may come from the graft donor. The material sequenced was ileum tissue, taken more than 140 days after intestinal transplantation. The CDR3 loop reads CASSQDWSRSSYNEQFF. CDR3 coding DNA: TGTGCCAGCAGCCAAGATTGGTCGCGGAGCTCCTACAATGAGCAGTTCTTC.